A selection of T cell receptor beta chains follows, all from one sample in a study of blood T cell repertoires in COVID-19. The data were produced by immunoSEQ multiplex PCR, yet TCRdb's version contains in-frame clones alone and is incomplete. Of approximately 190,000 clones listed, approximately 84% are singletons. The sequenced sample consisted of peripheral blood. These receptors came from a woman aged 70-85 years with active or convalescent COVID-19. The CDR3 runs from the conserved cysteine through the conserved F or W. D genes are given only for firm matches. Size tells how often a clone was seen (once, few, many) or the class of an expanded clone, and some rows leave it out.

size: -
J: TRBJ2-5
D: TRBD1
V: TRBV7-2
CDR3: CASSPRTGGETQYF
DNA: TGTGCCAGCAGCCCCAGGACAGGGGGAGAGACCCAGTACTTC

size: -
J: TRBJ2-3
D: TRBD2
V: TRBV20-1
CDR3: CSASVSGGGTDTQYF
DNA: TGCAGTGCTAGTGTTTCGGGAGGGGGCACAGATACGCAGTATTTT

size: -
J: TRBJ2-1
D: TRBD2
V: TRBV24-1
CDR3: CATSGTSGSFNEQFF
DNA: TGTGCCACCAGTGGAACCAGCGGGAGTTTTAATGAGCAGTTCTTC

size: -
J: TRBJ2-1
D: TRBD2
V: TRBV6-5
CDR3: CASSRTSPGEQFF
DNA: TGTGCCAGCAGTCGGACTAGCCCGGGCGAGCAGTTCTTC

size: -
J: TRBJ1-1
D: TRBD1
V: TRBV6-5
CDR3: CASSYPGQGPTEAFF
DNA: TGTGCCAGCAGTTACCCGGGACAGGGGCCCACTGAAGCTTTCTTT

size: -
J: TRBJ2-4
D: TRBD1
V: TRBV2
CDR3: CASSEPGQGGGAKNIQYF
DNA: TGTGCCAGCAGTGAACCGGGACAGGGCGGTGGGGCCAAAAACATTCAGTACTTC

size: -
J: TRBJ1-1
D: TRBD1
V: TRBV5-1
CDR3: CASSLSTGGRNTEAFF
DNA: TGCGCCAGCAGCTTGTCGACAGGGGGTAGGAACACTGAAGCTTTCTTT

size: -
J: TRBJ2-1
D: -
V: TRBV19
CDR3: CASSPRSDEQFF
DNA: TGTGCCAGTAGTCCCCGTAGTGATGAGCAGTTCTTC

size: -
J: TRBJ2-2
D: TRBD2
V: TRBV5-5
CDR3: CASSFGSPGLAPGELFF
DNA: TGTGCCAGCAGCTTTGGTTCGCCGGGACTAGCACCCGGGGAGCTGTTTTTT

size: few
J: TRBJ1-3
D: TRBD1
V: TRBV10-1
CDR3: CASSPDRGRNTIYF
DNA: TGCGCCAGCAGCCCGGACAGGGGAAGAAACACCATATATTTT

size: -
J: TRBJ1-4
D: -
V: TRBV7-8
CDR3: CASSLYSGGDIEKLFF
DNA: TGTGCCAGCAGCCTGTACTCCGGTGGTGATATTGAAAAACTGTTTTTT

size: -
J: TRBJ2-7
D: TRBD2
V: TRBV6-2/TRBV6-3
CDR3: CASSSASGDSYEQYF
DNA: TGTGCCAGCAGTTCTGCTAGCGGGGACTCCTACGAGCAGTACTTC

size: -
J: TRBJ2-6
D: -
V: TRBV5-6
CDR3: CASSLGRRGSSGANVLTF
DNA: TGTGCCAGCAGCTTGGGCCGAAGGGGGAGCTCTGGGGCCAACGTCCTGACTTTC

size: once
J: TRBJ2-1
D: -
V: TRBV11-3
CDR3: CASSSTGSGAYNEQFF
DNA: TGTGCCAGCAGCTCAACAGGGTCCGGAGCCTACAATGAGCAGTTCTTC

size: -
J: TRBJ2-7
D: -
V: TRBV5-1
CDR3: CASSLNGGSTSYEQYF
DNA: TGCGCCAGCAGCTTGAACGGGGGATCCACCTCCTACGAGCAGTACTTC

size: -
J: TRBJ1-6
D: -
V: TRBV5-1
CDR3: CASSLVPIKYNSPLHF
DNA: TGCGCCAGCAGCTTGGTCCCTATTAAATATAATTCACCCCTCCACTTT

size: once
J: TRBJ1-1
D: -
V: TRBV7-2
CDR3: CASSFRVGTEAFF
DNA: TGTGCCAGCAGCTTCAGGGTTGGCACTGAAGCTTTCTTT

size: few
J: TRBJ2-3
D: -
V: TRBV29-1
CDR3: CSATGPQDTDTQYF
DNA: TGCAGCGCTACAGGGCCCCAGGACACAGATACGCAGTATTTT

size: -
J: TRBJ2-5
D: TRBD1
V: TRBV24-1
CDR3: CATSEFADRGRRQETQYF
DNA: TGTGCCACCAGTGAGTTTGCCGACAGGGGGCGACGCCAAGAGACCCAGTACTTC

size: -
J: TRBJ1-4
D: TRBD1
V: TRBV10-3
CDR3: CAISESLGTGATNEKLFF
DNA: TGTGCCATCAGTGAGTCTTTGGGGACAGGCGCAACTAATGAAAAACTGTTTTTT

size: -
J: TRBJ1-1
D: TRBD1
V: TRBV6-1
CDR3: CASSDEGTATWGNTEAFF
DNA: TGTGCCAGCAGTGATGAAGGGACAGCTACCTGGGGGAACACTGAAGCTTTCTTT

size: -
J: TRBJ2-7
D: TRBD1
V: TRBV19
CDR3: CASSHDWTGRYEQYF
DNA: TGTGCCAGTAGCCATGATTGGACAGGGCGCTACGAGCAGTACTTC

size: -
J: TRBJ2-7
D: -
V: TRBV28
CDR3: CASSFLGPEQYF
DNA: TGTGCCAGCAGTTTCCTCGGTCCCGAGCAGTACTTC

size: few
J: TRBJ1-5
D: -
V: TRBV5-1
CDR3: CASSLNPGGRGNQPQHF
DNA: TGCGCCAGCAGTCTCAACCCCGGGGGGAGAGGAAATCAGCCCCAGCATTTT

size: -
J: TRBJ2-6
D: -
V: TRBV4-1
CDR3: CASSQAKAGGGANVLTF
DNA: TGCGCCAGCAGCCAAGCCAAGGCGGGTGGTGGGGCCAACGTCCTGACTTTC

size: -
J: TRBJ2-1
D: -
V: TRBV27
CDR3: CASSLVGPDEQFF
DNA: TGTGCCAGCAGTTTAGTTGGGCCCGATGAGCAGTTCTTC

size: -
J: TRBJ2-3
D: TRBD1
V: TRBV11-3
CDR3: CASSLRTGAKDTQYF
DNA: TGTGCCAGCAGCCTCCGGACAGGGGCGAAAGATACGCAGTATTTT

size: -
J: TRBJ2-2
D: -
V: TRBV5-1
CDR3: CASRGTTNTGELFF
DNA: TGCGCCAGCAGGGGGACAACGAACACCGGGGAGCTGTTTTTT

size: -
J: TRBJ2-3
D: TRBD2
V: TRBV5-1
CDR3: CASSPGGDTQYF
DNA: TGCGCCAGCAGCCCCGGGGGGGATACGCAGTATTTT

size: -
J: TRBJ2-2
D: -
V: TRBV7-3
CDR3: CASSPKRDTGELFF
DNA: TGTGCCAGCAGCCCGAAGCGGGACACCGGGGAGCTGTTTTTT

size: -
J: TRBJ2-2
D: TRBD2
V: TRBV19
CDR3: CASTSPGLALNTGELFF
DNA: TGTGCCAGCACAAGCCCGGGACTAGCTTTGAACACCGGGGAGCTGTTTTTT

size: -
J: TRBJ2-7
D: TRBD2
V: TRBV6-1
CDR3: CASSEASAGELGKQYF
DNA: TGTGCCAGCAGTGAAGCAAGCGCGGGAGAGTTAGGGAAGCAGTACTTC

size: once
J: TRBJ2-1
D: TRBD2
V: TRBV6-5
CDR3: CASTAATSGYNEQFF
DNA: TGTGCCAGCACCGCCGCGACTAGCGGCTACAATGAGCAGTTCTTC

size: -
J: TRBJ1-3
D: TRBD1
V: TRBV7-9
CDR3: CASSQGQGENTIYF
DNA: TGTGCCAGCAGTCAAGGACAGGGCGAAAACACCATATATTTT

size: -
J: TRBJ2-1
D: TRBD2
V: TRBV29-1
CDR3: CSVESGAGGHNEQFF
DNA: TGCAGCGTTGAATCAGGGGCGGGAGGGCACAATGAGCAGTTCTTC

size: -
J: TRBJ1-1
D: -
V: TRBV3-1/TRBV3-2
CDR3: CASSPRTVNTEAFF
DNA: TGTGCCAGCAGCCCCCGGACAGTGAACACTGAAGCTTTCTTT

size: many
J: TRBJ1-1
D: -
V: TRBV7-9
CDR3: CASSPPGTEAFF
DNA: TGTGCCAGCAGCCCGCCGGGGACTGAAGCTTTCTTT

size: -
J: TRBJ2-3
D: TRBD2
V: TRBV24-1
CDR3: CATSDQAGGPPDTQYF
DNA: TGTGCCACCAGTGACCAAGCGGGAGGGCCTCCAGATACGCAGTATTTT

size: -
J: TRBJ1-3
D: -
V: TRBV5-4
CDR3: CASSLGGVGNTIYF
DNA: TGTGCCAGCAGCTTGGGTGGAGTTGGAAACACCATATATTTT

size: -
J: TRBJ2-1
D: TRBD2
V: TRBV5-5
CDR3: CASSLASRAGGTYNEQFF
DNA: TGTGCCAGCAGCTTGGCCAGTAGGGCGGGAGGGACCTACAATGAGCAGTTCTTC

size: -
J: TRBJ2-1
D: TRBD2
V: TRBV4-2
CDR3: CASSQRSGSSYNEQFF
DNA: TGTGCCAGCAGCCAAAGAAGCGGGAGTTCCTACAATGAGCAGTTCTTC